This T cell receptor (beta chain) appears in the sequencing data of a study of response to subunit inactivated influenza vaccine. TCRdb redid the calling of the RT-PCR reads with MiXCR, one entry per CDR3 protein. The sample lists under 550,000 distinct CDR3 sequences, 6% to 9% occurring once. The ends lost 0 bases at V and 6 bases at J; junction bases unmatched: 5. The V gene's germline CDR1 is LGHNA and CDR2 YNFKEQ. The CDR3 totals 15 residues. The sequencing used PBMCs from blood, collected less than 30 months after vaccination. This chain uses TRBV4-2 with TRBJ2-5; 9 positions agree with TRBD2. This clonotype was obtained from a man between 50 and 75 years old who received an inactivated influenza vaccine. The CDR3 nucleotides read TGTGCCAGCAGCCAAGAACCAGCGGGAGGACAGACCCAGTACTTC. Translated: CASSQEPAGGQTQYF.